These 31 T cell receptor beta chains were sequenced from one sample in a study of cytomegalovirus exposure and HLA in healthy donors. The protocol was immunoSEQ multiplex PCR, while the TCRdb copy is restricted to in-frame clones and leaves out a portion. The sample holds about 130,000 clones, 95% to 96% seen once. Sequenced: PBMCs. The receptors were sampled from a young man in good health and CMV-seronegative.

V is TRBV30 and J is TRBJ1-5; the D gene is possibly TRBD1 (6 bases). Looked up from germline, CDR1 is GTSNPN and CDR2 is SVGIG (reference sequence). Trimming pared 2 bases from V and 2 bases from J, leaving 10 bases between. The CDR3 spans 14 residues. CDR3: CAWSTGHGNQPQHF. CDR3 DNA: TGTGCCTGGAGTACAGGGCATGGCAATCAGCCCCAGCATTTT.

V and J are TRBV6-5 and TRBJ2-1, with 7 positions matching TRBD2. The junction had 3 bases not matched to a gene; V was cut back by 7 bases and J by 3 bases. The CDR3 contains 13 residues. Germline CDR1 reads MNHEY; CDR2 reads SVGAGI. CDR3 sequence: CASNGGSYNEQFF. In DNA, the CDR3 is TGTGCCAGCAATGGCGGGAGCTACAATGAGCAGTTCTTC.

The V and J genes are TRBV4-1 and TRBJ2-1, with 9 positions matching TRBD1. From germline, CDR1 is MGHRA and CDR2 YSYEKL. The CDR3 sequence is 14 residues long. Trimming removed 4 bases from V and 8 bases from J; junction bases left unmatched: 6. DNA of the CDR3: TGCGCCAGCAGCCTTACAGGACAGGGGCATGAGCAGTTCTTC. This gives the protein CASSLTGQGHEQFF.

The gene calls are TRBV2 and TRBJ1-2; D is possibly TRBD1 (5 bases). Deletions cut 6 bases from V and 0 bases from J, with 11 bases between. Germline CDR1 and CDR2: SNHLY and FYNNEI. This CDR3 region has 14 residues. The CDR3 sequence: CASRSDSANYGYTF. The CDR3 coding sequence is TGTGCCAGCAGGAGCGACAGCGCTAACTATGGCTACACCTTC.

The sample holds one count of this clone. V and J are TRBV5-1 and TRBJ1-2; 7 nucleotides agree with TRBD1. Germline CDR1 is SGHRS and CDR2 is YFSETQ. The CDR3 is 14 residues long. V lost 0 bases to trimming and J lost 8 bases; unmatched junction nucleotides: 7. CDR3 DNA sequence: TGCGCCAGCAGCTTGGCCGAACAGGGGAGAGGCTACACCTTC. Its protein is CASSLAEQGRGYTF.

J is TRBJ1-1 and V is TRBV6-5, with 7 nucleotides matching TRBD1. Germline values: CDR1 MNHEY, CDR2 SVGAGI. V gave up 5 bases and J gave up 1 base; unmatched junction bases: 7. The CDR3 is 15 residues long. The CDR3: CASSPRQGRNTEAFF. For the CDR3, the DNA is TGTGCCAGCAGTCCAAGACAGGGAAGGAACACTGAAGCTTTCTTT.

This clone appeared once. The chain joins TRBV6-5 to TRBJ1-2, with TRBD1 matching over 10 bases. J gave up 4 bases and V 6 bases, and 8 bases lay outside the gene matches. The CDR3 sequence is 15 residues long. Looked up from germline, CDR1 is MNHEY and CDR2 is SVGAGI. CDR3 in amino acids: CASSVGTGAGYGYTF. The CDR3 nucleotides are TGTGCCAGCAGCGTCGGGACAGGGGCTGGCTATGGCTACACCTTC.

The chain employs TRBV27 and TRBJ2-2; 7 bases map to TRBD1. After removal of 5 bases from V and 6 bases from J, the junction contained 9 bases not matched to a gene. Germline CDR1 MNHEY, CDR2 SMNVEV (reference sequence). The CDR3 has 15 amino acids. In DNA form, the CDR3 reads TGTGCCAGCAGTAAGAGACAGGGATGGGCCGGGGAGCTGTTTTTT. It encodes CASSKRQGWAGELFF.

CDR3 in amino acids: CASSPGGQFYTF. CDR3 coding DNA: TGTGCCAGCAGCCCAGGGGGGCAGTTCTACACCTTC. The chain is built from TRBV7-3 and TRBJ1-2; 7 bases match TRBD1. Per the germline V gene, CDR1 is SGHTA and CDR2 is FQGTGA. Trimming removed 5 bases from V and 10 bases from J; junction bases left unmatched: 7. This CDR3 has 12 residues.

This clone was detected a few times. The chain joins TRBV6-5 to TRBJ1-2; 9 bases fit TRBD1. Trimming at V came to 0 bases and at J to 5 bases, leaving 4 bases not matched to a gene. Germline V gene lookup returns CDR1 MNHEY and CDR2 SVGAGI. The CDR3 spans 15 residues. CDR3 coding DNA: TGTGCCAGCAGTTACTCGGGGACAGGGATATATGGCTACACCTTC. Its protein product is CASSYSGTGIYGYTF.

V gene TRBV5-6 combines with J gene TRBJ2-2, with D hard to call. This CDR3 is 12 amino acids long. CDR1 and CDR2 (germline): SGHDT, YYEEEE. Trimming took 1 base from V and 5 from J, leaving 3 bases between them. CDR3 DNA sequence: TGTGCCAGCAGCTTGCCGACCGGGGAGCTGTTTTTT. Protein sequence: CASSLPTGELFF.

V gene TRBV19 combines with J gene TRBJ2-1; 8 bases map to TRBD1. V trimming: 6 bases; J trimming: 0 bases; junction bases outside the gene matches: 4. The germline CDR1 and CDR2 sequences are LNHDA and SQIVND (reference sequence). The CDR3 runs 15 residues. CDR3 in DNA: TGTGCCAGTAGCCTCACAGGGGGCTCCTACAATGAGCAGTTCTTC. Translation gives CASSLTGGSYNEQFF.

This rearrangement joins TRBV5-4 to TRBJ1-1, with 9 positions matching TRBD1. J gave up 8 bases and V 4 bases, and 9 bases lay outside the gene matches. Germline values: CDR1 SGHNT, CDR2 YYREEE (reference sequence). This CDR3 is 14 amino acids long. CDR3 coding DNA: TGTGCCAGCAGCACCCCGGGACAGGGATTGGAAGCTTTCTTT. This codes for CASSTPGQGLEAFF.

This chain uses TRBV27 with TRBJ1-2, with D uncertain. Germline V lookup: CDR1 MNHEY, CDR2 SMNVEV (reference sequence). This CDR3 comprises 14 residues. V dropped 5 bases and J dropped 0 bases, with 10 bases sitting between them. The CDR3 coding sequence is TGTGCCAGCAGTCCGGTCCCTCCTAACTATGGCTACACCTTC. This sequence encodes CASSPVPPNYGYTF.

The J gene is TRBJ2-1, the V gene TRBV11-3; 8 bases map to TRBD1. Germline assignment: CDR1 SGHNT and CDR2 YENEEA. The CDR3 contains 18 residues. V lost 0 bases to trimming and J lost 0 bases; unmatched junction nucleotides: 7. The CDR3 DNA reads TGTGCCAGCAGCTTAGAACAGGGGGAACTTAACTCCTACAATGAGCAGTTCTTC. It encodes CASSLEQGELNSYNEQFF.

The chain is built from TRBV5-4 and TRBJ2-7, with TRBD2 identical over 8 bases. The CDR3 extends over 15 amino acids. The J segment lost 4 bases and the V segment lost 0 bases, leaving 6 bases of the junction unmatched. Germline CDR1 is SGHNT and CDR2 is YYREEE (reference sequence). The CDR3 nucleotides are TGTGCCAGCAGCTTGGAGCCTAGCGGGTTATACGAGCAGTACTTC. It translates to CASSLEPSGLYEQYF.

The chain recombines TRBV30 with TRBJ2-2; no clear D. With 3 bases removed from V and 7 bases from J, the gap between germline ends came to 6 bases. Germline CDR1 is GTSNPN and CDR2 is SVGIG (reference sequence). The CDR3 is 11 amino acids. CDR3 sequence (DNA): TGTGCCTGGAGGGGCATCGGGGAGCTGTTTTTT. Translation gives CAWRGIGELFF.

The CDR3, as DNA: TGTGCCAGTAACCATTGGACAGGGGGCAACTATGGCTACACCTTC. Residues: CASNHWTGGNYGYTF. This chain links TRBV19 with TRBJ1-2; TRBD1 agrees at 11 bases. Losses at the gene ends were 7 bases for V and 2 bases for J; bases not matched to a gene: 6. From germline, CDR1 is LNHDA and CDR2 SQIVND (reference sequence). The CDR3 covers 15 residues. Full variable domain (outside the CDR3, taken from reference TRBV19 and TRBJ1-2): DGGITQSPKYLFRKEGQNVTLSCEQNLNHDAMYWYRQDPGQGLRLIYYSQIVNDFQKGDIAEGYSVSREKKESFPLTVTSAQKNPTAFYLCASNHWTGGNYGYTFGSGTRLTVV.

The V gene is TRBV25-1, the J gene TRBJ1-4; D gene ambiguous. Trimming cost V 6 bases and J 5 bases, with 13 bases left between them. This CDR3 contains 14 residues. Germline values: CDR1 MGHDK, CDR2 SYGVNS. As DNA, the CDR3 is TGTGCCAGCAGAACCAACACATTGAATGAAAAACTGTTTTTT. Protein: CASRTNTLNEKLFF.

The chain combines TRBV6-5 with TRBJ1-5; possible D gene TRBD1, 5 bases. Germline CDR1 reads MNHEY; CDR2 reads SVGAGI. Trimming took 5 bases from V and 9 from J, leaving 17 bases between them. The CDR3 totals 14 residues. In DNA form, the CDR3 reads TGTGCCAGCAGTCCCCTGAGGGACTGGTCGCCCCAGCATTTT. Amino acids: CASSPLRDWSPQHF.

The gene calls are TRBV7-8 and TRBJ1-5; possibly TRBD1 for D (6 bases). CDR1 is SGHVS and CDR2 is FQNEAQ in the germline V gene. Deletions cut 7 bases from V and 5 bases from J, with 15 bases between. The CDR3 is 14 amino acids. CDR3 amino acids: CASNHRDPDQPQHF. DNA for the CDR3: TGTGCCAGCAACCACAGGGACCCAGATCAGCCCCAGCATTTT.

The chain employs TRBV7-2 and TRBJ1-1; D not resolved. The CDR3 covers 12 residues. The V gene lost 2 bases and the J gene lost 11 bases, with 12 bases spanning the gap. From germline, CDR1 is SGHTA and CDR2 FQGNSA. DNA of the CDR3: TGTGCCAGCAGCTTAATAGGGAGTGGGGCTTTCTTT. Translated, it gives CASSLIGSGAFF. Supplemented by reference TRBV7-2 and TRBJ1-1, the full variable domain reads GAGVSQSPSNKVTEKGKDVELRCDPISGHTALYWYRQSLGQGLEFLIYFQGNSAPDKSGLPSDRFSAERTGGSVSTLTIQRTQQEDSAVYLCASSLIGSGAFFGQGTRLTVV.

CDR3 sequence: CASSAGQSPYEQYF. The CDR3 nucleotides read TGTGCCAGCAGCGCCGGACAGAGCCCCTACGAGCAGTACTTC. This chain uses TRBV9 with TRBJ2-7; a weak D match, TRBD1 (6 bases). The CDR3 has 14 residues. V lost 3 bases to trimming and J lost 2 bases, with 12 bases between them. Germline V lookup: CDR1 SGDLS, CDR2 YYNGEE.

The rearrangement links TRBV5-6 to TRBJ2-7; D perhaps matches TRBD2 (5 bases). V lost 6 bases to trimming and J lost 7 bases, with 17 bases between them. Germline loops: CDR1 SGHDT, CDR2 YYEEEE. CDR3 length equals 13 residues. The CDR3 nucleotides are TGTGCCAGCACCCCGGCCGGGGTACTGGAGCAGTACTTC. It codes for CASTPAGVLEQYF.

The V and J genes are TRBV6-4 and TRBJ2-3, with D possibly being TRBD2 (6 bases). Germline V CDR1 and CDR2: MRHNA, SNTAGT. V was clipped by 1 base and J by 4 bases, with 15 bases between them. This CDR3 comprises 16 residues. CDR3 protein: CASSDLGGPRADTQYF. The CDR3 bases are TGTGCCAGCAGTGACTTGGGGGGACCCAGGGCAGATACGCAGTATTTT.

This chain uses TRBV28 with TRBJ1-2, with D unresolved. The V gene lost 3 bases and the J gene lost 6 bases, with 5 bases spanning the gap. CDR3 size: 11 residues. Germline V gene data show CDR1 as MDHEN and CDR2 as SYDVKM. Here the CDR3 reads CASSLSDGYTF. Written as DNA, the CDR3 is TGTGCCAGCAGTTTGTCGGATGGCTACACCTTC.

The CDR3 region has the DNA TGTGCCTCCAACAGGGAGCTGAACACTGAAGCTTTCTTT. Residues: CASNRELNTEAFF. The chain employs TRBV19 and TRBJ1-1; D is possibly TRBD1 (6 bases). The CDR3 consists of 13 residues. The germline V gene encodes CDR1 LNHDA and CDR2 SQIVND (reference sequence). Trimming removed 11 bases from V and 0 bases from J, with 13 bases in between.

This sequence joins TRBV27 and TRBJ1-1; D may be TRBD1 (6 bases). Germline V gene sequence: CDR1 MNHEY, CDR2 SMNVEV (reference sequence). The CDR3 spans 13 residues. The ends were cut back, 8 bases at V and 0 bases at J, with 10 bases in the middle. CDR3 sequence reads: CASWDTLNTEAFF. CDR3 coding DNA: TGTGCCAGCTGGGACACCCTGAACACTGAAGCTTTCTTT.

V gene TRBV28 combines with J gene TRBJ2-4, with TRBD2 identical over 16 bases. The germline CDR1 and CDR2 sequences are MDHEN and SYDVKM. After removal of 5 bases from V and 8 bases from J, the junction contained 6 bases not matched to a gene. This CDR3 spans 16 amino acids. This CDR3 is CASSIGTSGRGDIQYF. In DNA form, the CDR3 reads TGTGCCAGCAGTATCGGGACTAGCGGGAGGGGGGACATTCAGTACTTC. The full variable domain, in which reference TRBV28 and TRBJ2-4 provide the parts outside the CDR3, is DVKVTQSSRYLVKRTGEKVFLECVQDMDHENMFWYRQDPGLGLRLIYFSYDVKMKEKGDIPEGYSVSREKKERFSLILESASTNQTSMYLCASSIGTSGRGDIQYFGAGTRLSVL.

The chain combines TRBV7-8 with TRBJ2-3; 12 positions match TRBD2. This CDR3 region has 18 residues. The V gene's germline CDR1 is SGHVS and CDR2 FQNEAQ. The trim removed 6 bases at V and 5 bases at J, leaving 15 bases unmatched. The CDR3, as DNA: TGTGCCAGCAGTATTGGACTAGCGGGAAACCAACCACAAGATACGCAGTATTTT. Amino acid sequence: CASSIGLAGNQPQDTQYF.

This chain connects TRBV7-2 to TRBJ1-1; D gene ambiguous. V dropped 4 bases and J dropped 6 bases, with 12 bases sitting between them. This CDR3 region has 13 residues. Germline assignment: CDR1 SGHTA and CDR2 FQGNSA. The CDR3 region has the DNA TGTGCCAGCAGCTCCTCCCCCGGGGCTGAAGCTTTCTTT. This sequence encodes CASSSSPGAEAFF.